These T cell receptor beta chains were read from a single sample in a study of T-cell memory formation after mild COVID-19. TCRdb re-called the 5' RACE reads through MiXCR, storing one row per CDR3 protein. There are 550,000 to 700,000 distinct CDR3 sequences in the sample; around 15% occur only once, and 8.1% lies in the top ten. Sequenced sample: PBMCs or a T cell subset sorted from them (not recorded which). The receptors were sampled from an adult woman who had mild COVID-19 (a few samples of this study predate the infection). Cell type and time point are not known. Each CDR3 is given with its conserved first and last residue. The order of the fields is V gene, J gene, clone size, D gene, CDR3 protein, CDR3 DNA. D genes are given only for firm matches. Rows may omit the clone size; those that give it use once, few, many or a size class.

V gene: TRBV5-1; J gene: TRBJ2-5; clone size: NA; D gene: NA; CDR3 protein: CASSLATTQETQYF; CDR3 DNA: TGCGCCAGCAGCTTGGCGACAACGCAAGAGACCCAGTACTTC
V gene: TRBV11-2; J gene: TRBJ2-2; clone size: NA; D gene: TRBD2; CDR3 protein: CASRGGRAANTGELFF; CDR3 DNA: TGTGCCAGCAGGGGCGGGAGGGCCGCGAACACCGGGGAGCTGTTTTTT
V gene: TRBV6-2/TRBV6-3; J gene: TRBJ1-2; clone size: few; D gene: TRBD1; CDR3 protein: CASKVQGAHGYTF; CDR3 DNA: TGTGCCAGCAAAGTACAGGGGGCGCATGGCTACACCTTC
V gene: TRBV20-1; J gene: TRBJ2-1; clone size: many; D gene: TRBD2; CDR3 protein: CSARGGRPRNEQFF; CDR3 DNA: TGCAGTGCTAGGGGCGGGAGGCCACGAAATGAGCAGTTCTTC
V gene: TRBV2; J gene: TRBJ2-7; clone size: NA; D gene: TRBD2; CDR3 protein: CASSEASGGSSYEQYF; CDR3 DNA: TGTGCCAGCAGTGAAGCGAGCGGGGGAAGCTCCTACGAGCAGTACTTC
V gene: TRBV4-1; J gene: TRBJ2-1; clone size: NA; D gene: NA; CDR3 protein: CASSQVLNEQFF; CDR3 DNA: TGCGCCAGCAGCCAAGTACTAAATGAGCAGTTCTTC
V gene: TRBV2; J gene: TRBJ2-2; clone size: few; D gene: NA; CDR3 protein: CATTRGTGELFF; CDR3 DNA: TGTGCCACCACAAGGGGCACCGGGGAGCTGTTTTTT
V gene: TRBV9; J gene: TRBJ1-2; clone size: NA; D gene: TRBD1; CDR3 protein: CASSLVGTGEGYTF; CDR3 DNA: TGTGCCAGCAGTCTCGTAGGGACAGGGGAAGGCTACACCTTC
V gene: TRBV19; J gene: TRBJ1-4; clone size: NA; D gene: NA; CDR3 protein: CASSMKGELFF; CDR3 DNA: TGTGCCAGTAGTATGAAGGGGGAACTGTTTTTT
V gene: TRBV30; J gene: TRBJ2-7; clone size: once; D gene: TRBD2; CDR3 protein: CAWRLAGLYEQYF; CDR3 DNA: TGTGCCTGGAGACTAGCGGGACTCTACGAGCAGTACTTC
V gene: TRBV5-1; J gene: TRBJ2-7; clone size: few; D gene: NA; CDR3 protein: CASSLTPGKDEQYF; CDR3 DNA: TGCGCCAGCAGCTTGACCCCAGGGAAGGACGAGCAGTACTTC
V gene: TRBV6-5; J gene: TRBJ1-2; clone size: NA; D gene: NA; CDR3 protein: CASSYGGSSGYTF; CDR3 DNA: TGTGCCAGCAGTTACGGGGGCTCATCGGGCTACACCTTC
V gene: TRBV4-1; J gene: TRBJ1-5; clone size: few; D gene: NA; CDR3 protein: CASSQESYVDQPQHF; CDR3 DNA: TGCGCCAGCAGCCAAGAGTCTTACGTCGATCAGCCCCAGCATTTT
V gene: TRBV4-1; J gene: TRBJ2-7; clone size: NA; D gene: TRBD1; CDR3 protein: CASSQEDRTGDEQYF; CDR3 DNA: TGCGCCAGCAGCCAAGAGGATCGGACAGGGGACGAGCAGTACTTC
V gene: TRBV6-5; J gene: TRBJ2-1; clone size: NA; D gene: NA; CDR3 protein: CASSYSSGLEFEQFF; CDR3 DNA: TGTGCCAGCAGTTACTCCTCGGGCCTAGAATTTGAGCAGTTCTTC
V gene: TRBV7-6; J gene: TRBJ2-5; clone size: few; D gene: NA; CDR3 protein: CASSPQEQETQYF; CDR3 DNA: TGTGCCAGCAGCCCACAGGAGCAAGAGACCCAGTACTTC
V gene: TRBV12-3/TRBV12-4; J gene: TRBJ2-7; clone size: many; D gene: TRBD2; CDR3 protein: CASSRLAGAYEQYF; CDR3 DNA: TGTGCCAGCAGTCGACTAGCGGGAGCCTACGAGCAGTACTTC
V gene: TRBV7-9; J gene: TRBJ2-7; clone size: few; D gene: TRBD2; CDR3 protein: CASSLARTSGRYEQYF; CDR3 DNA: TGTGCCAGCAGCTTAGCCCGGACTAGCGGGAGGTACGAGCAGTACTTC
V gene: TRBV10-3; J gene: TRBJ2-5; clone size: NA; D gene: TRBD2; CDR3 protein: CAISDGGGAGETQYF; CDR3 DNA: TGTGCCATCAGTGATGGCGGGGGGGCCGGGGAGACCCAGTACTTC
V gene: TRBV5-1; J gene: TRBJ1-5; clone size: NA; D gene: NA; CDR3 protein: CASSLLGHQPQHF; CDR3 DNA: TGCGCCAGCAGCTTGCTAGGTCACCAGCCCCAGCATTTT
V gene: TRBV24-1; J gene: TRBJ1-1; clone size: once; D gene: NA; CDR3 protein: CATQRGGETEAFF; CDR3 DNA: TGTGCCACCCAACGAGGGGGGGAGACTGAAGCTTTCTTT
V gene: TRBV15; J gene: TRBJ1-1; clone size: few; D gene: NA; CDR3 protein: CATSRDEEAFF; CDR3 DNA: TGTGCCACCAGCAGAGACGAGGAAGCTTTCTTT
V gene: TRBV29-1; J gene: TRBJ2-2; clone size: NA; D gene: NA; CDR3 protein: CSAGQRLTGELFF; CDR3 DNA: TGCAGCGCCGGACAGAGACTGACCGGGGAGCTGTTTTTT
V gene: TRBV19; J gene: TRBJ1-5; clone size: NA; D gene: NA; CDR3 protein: CASSTSAGRADNQPQHF; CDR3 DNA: TGTGCCAGTAGTACCTCAGCCGGACGGGCCGACAATCAGCCCCAGCATTTT
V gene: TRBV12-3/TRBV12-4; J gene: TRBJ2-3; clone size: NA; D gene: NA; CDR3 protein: CASRSQVSTDTQYF; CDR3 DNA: TGTGCCAGCAGGTCCCAGGTGAGCACAGATACGCAGTATTTT
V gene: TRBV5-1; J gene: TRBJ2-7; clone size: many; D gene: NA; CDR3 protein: CASSLLNF; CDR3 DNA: TGCGCCAGCAGCTTGTTGAACTTC
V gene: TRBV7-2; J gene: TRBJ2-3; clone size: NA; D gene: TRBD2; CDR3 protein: CASSPLEAGEQLSTDTQYF; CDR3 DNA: TGTGCCAGCAGCCCCCTGGAAGCGGGGGAGCAGCTTAGCACAGATACGCAGTATTTT
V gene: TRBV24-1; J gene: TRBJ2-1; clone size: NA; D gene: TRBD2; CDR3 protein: CATSDPSSGSNNEQFF; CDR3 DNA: TGTGCCACCAGTGATCCCTCTAGCGGGAGTAACAATGAGCAGTTCTTC
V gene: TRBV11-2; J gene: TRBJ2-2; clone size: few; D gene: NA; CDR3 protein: CASSYPGAIGGELFF; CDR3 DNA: TGTGCCAGCAGCTATCCAGGGGCGATCGGCGGGGAGCTGTTTTTT
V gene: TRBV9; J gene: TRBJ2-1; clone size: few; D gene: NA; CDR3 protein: CASSPRDSPNEQFF; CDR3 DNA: TGTGCCAGCAGCCCCCGGGACTCCCCCAACGAGCAGTTCTTC
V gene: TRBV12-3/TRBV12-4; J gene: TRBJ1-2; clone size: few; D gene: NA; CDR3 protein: CASTKEVEYGYTF; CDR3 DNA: TGTGCCAGCACTAAAGAGGTCGAATATGGCTACACCTTC